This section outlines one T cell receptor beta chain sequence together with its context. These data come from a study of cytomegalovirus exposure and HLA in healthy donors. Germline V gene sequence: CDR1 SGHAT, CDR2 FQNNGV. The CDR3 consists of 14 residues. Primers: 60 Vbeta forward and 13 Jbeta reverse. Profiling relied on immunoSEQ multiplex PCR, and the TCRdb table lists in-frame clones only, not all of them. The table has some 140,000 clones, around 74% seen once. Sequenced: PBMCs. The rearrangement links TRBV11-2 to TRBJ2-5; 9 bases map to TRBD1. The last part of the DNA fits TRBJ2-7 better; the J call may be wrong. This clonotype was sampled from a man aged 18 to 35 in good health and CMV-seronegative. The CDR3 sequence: CASSYQQGAHEQYF. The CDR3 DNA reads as TGTGCCAGCAGCTATCAACAGGGGGCCCACGAGCAGTACTTC.